A selection of T cell receptor beta chains follows, all from one sample in a study of T cell responses to AZD1222 COVID-19 vaccine. Produced via immunoSEQ multiplex PCR; TCRdb's table is partial and in-frame only. The repertoire includes around 160,000 clones, around nine tenths of them detected once, and roughly 5% sits in the top ten. Source: peripheral blood, taken on day 0 of AZD1222 vaccination. The receptors derive from an adult in good health. CDR3s include the opening cysteine and the closing phenylalanine or tryptophan. D genes are given only for firm matches. Clone size is shown for a subset of rows, as once, few, many or a class of expanded clone.

TGTGCCAGCAGCACCGGCCCCGCGAACACCGGGGAGCTGTTTTTT	CASSTGPANTGELFF	TRBJ2-2	-	TRBV7-2	-
TGTGCCAGCAGCTTCCTATACGAGCAGTACTTC	CASSFLYEQYF	TRBJ2-7	once	TRBV11-2	-
TGTGCCAGCAGCCAAAGTATAGGAGGCTACGAGCAGTACTTC	CASSQSIGGYEQYF	TRBJ2-7	-	TRBV3-1/TRBV3-2	-
TGCGCCAGCAGTCAAGCGGGGGATGGCTACACCTTC	CASSQAGDGYTF	TRBJ1-2	-	TRBV23-1	-
TGTGCCAGCAGCCCCCGGGGGCGGAATGAGCAGTTCTTC	CASSPRGRNEQFF	TRBJ2-1	-	TRBV6-2/TRBV6-3	-
TGTGCCAGCAGCCCCAATGGGGATACGCAGTATTTT	CASSPNGDTQYF	TRBJ2-3	-	TRBV7-3	-
TGTGCCACCAGCAGTTTGACAGAGTCCAGCTCTGGGGCCAACGTCCTGACTTTC	CATSSLTESSSGANVLTF	TRBJ2-6	-	TRBV15	-
TGTGCCATCCAGCGGGAGCGGGGCACAGATACGCAGTATTTT	CAIQRERGTDTQYF	TRBJ2-3	-	TRBV10-3	TRBD2
TGTGCCAGCAGCTTTTCAAGTCAGGACGGGGTTAACTATGGCTACACCTTC	CASSFSSQDGVNYGYTF	TRBJ1-2	-	TRBV7-2	-
TGCGCCAGCAGCCAAGATACGCCCAGCAGTCGGCCCCAGCATTTT	CASSQDTPSSRPQHF	TRBJ1-5	-	TRBV4-1	-
TGTGCCAGCAGTTTCCCTGACCAGCCCCAGCATTTT	CASSFPDQPQHF	TRBJ1-5	-	TRBV12-3/TRBV12-4	-
TGTGCCAGCAGCCCCGTGGGGGGCGTATCCCCCGGGGAGCTGTTTTTT	CASSPVGGVSPGELFF	TRBJ2-2	-	TRBV11-3	-
TGTGCCAGCAGCCAAGCGGGGGTACCTTACAATGAGCAGTTCTTC	CASSQAGVPYNEQFF	TRBJ2-1	once	TRBV11-2	TRBD2
TGTGCCAGCAGACGCCGGGACCGAGGGACAGATACGCAGTATTTT	CASRRRDRGTDTQYF	TRBJ2-3	-	TRBV6-5	-
TGTGCCAGCATTTTAAGACCGGGACCCATCTACGAGCAGTACTTC	CASILRPGPIYEQYF	TRBJ2-7	-	TRBV2	-
TGTGCCAGCAGCGGACAGGGCTATGGCTACACCTTC	CASSGQGYGYTF	TRBJ1-2	-	TRBV3-1/TRBV3-2	TRBD1